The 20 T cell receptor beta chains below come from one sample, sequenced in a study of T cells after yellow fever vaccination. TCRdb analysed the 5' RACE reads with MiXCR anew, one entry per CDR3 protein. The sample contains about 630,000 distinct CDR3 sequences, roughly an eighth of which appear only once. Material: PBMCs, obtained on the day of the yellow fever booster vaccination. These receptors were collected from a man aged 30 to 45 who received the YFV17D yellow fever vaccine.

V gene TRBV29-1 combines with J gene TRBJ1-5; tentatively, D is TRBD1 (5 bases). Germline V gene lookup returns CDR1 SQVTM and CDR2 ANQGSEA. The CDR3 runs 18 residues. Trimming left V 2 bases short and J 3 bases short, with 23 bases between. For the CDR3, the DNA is TGCAGCGTTGAAAACCCCCAGGGTAATAAGGGCCTCAATCAGCCCCAGCATTTT. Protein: CSVENPQGNKGLNQPQHF.

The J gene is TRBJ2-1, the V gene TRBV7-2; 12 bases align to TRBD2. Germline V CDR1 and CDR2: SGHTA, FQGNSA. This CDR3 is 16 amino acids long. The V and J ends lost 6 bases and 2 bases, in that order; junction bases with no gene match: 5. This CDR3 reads CASRDPSGRAYNEQFF. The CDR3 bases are TGTGCCAGCAGGGATCCTAGCGGGAGGGCCTACAATGAGCAGTTCTTC.

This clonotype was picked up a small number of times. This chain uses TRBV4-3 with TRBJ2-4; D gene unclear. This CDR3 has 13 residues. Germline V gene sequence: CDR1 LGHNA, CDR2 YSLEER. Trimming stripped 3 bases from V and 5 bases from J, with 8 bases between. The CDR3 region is CASSQTVQNIQYF. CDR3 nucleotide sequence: TGCGCCAGCAGCCAGACGGTTCAAAACATTCAGTACTTC.

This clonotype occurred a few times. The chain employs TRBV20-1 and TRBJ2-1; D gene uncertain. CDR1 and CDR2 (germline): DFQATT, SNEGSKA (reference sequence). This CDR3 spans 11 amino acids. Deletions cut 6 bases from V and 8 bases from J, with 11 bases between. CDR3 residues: CSAHPRDEQFF. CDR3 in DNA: TGCAGTGCCCACCCTAGGGATGAGCAGTTCTTC.

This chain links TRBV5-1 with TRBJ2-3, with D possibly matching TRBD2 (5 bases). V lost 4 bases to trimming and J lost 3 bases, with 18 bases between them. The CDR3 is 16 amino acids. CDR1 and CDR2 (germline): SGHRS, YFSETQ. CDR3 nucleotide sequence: TGCGCCAGCAGCGTACCCGGGGTATCTAGGACAGATACGCAGTATTTT. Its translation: CASSVPGVSRTDTQYF.

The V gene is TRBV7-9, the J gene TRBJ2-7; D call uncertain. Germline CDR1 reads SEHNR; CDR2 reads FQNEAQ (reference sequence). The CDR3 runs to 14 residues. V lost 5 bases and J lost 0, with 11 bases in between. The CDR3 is CASSRTVSSYEQYF. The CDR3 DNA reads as TGTGCCAGCAGCCGGACCGTTAGCTCCTACGAGCAGTACTTC. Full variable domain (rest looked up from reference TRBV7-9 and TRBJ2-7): DTGVSQNPRHKITKRGQNVTFRCDPISEHNRLYWYRQTLGQGPEFLTYFQNEAQLEKSRLLSDRFSAERPKGSFSTLEIQRTEQGDSAMYLCASSRTVSSYEQYFGPGTRLTVT.

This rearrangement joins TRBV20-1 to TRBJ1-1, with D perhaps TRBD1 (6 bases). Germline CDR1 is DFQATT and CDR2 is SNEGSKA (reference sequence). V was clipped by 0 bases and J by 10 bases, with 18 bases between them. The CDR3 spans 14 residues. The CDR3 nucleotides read TGCAGTGCTAGAGAGGGTGGTTCGGGGACACGAGCTTTCTTT. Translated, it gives CSAREGGSGTRAFF.

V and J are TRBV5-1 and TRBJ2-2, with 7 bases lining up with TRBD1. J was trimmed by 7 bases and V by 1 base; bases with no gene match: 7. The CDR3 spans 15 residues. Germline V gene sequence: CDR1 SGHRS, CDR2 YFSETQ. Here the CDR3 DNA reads TGCGCCAGCAGCTTGAACAGGGGTGATAACGGGGAGCTGTTTTTT. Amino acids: CASSLNRGDNGELFF.

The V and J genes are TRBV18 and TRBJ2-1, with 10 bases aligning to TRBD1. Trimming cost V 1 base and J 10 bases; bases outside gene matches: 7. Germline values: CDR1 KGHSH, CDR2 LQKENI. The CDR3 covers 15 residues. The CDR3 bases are TGTGCCAGCTCACCACGAGGGACAGGGGTGTACGAGCAGTTCTTC. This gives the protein CASSPRGTGVYEQFF.

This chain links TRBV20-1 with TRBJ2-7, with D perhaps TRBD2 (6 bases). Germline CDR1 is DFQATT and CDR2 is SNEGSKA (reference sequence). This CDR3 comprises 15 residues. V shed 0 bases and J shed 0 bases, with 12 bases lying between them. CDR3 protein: CSARDLSGASYEQYF. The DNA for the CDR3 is TGCAGTGCTAGAGATCTTAGCGGCGCCTCCTACGAGCAGTACTTC.

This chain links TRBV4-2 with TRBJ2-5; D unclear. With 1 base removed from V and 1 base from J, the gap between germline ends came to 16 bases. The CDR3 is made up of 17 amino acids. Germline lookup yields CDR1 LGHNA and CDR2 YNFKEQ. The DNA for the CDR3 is TGTGCCAGCAGCCAAGGTCGGGTAGAGGTCGGCCAAGAGACCCAGTACTTC. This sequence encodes CASSQGRVEVGQETQYF.

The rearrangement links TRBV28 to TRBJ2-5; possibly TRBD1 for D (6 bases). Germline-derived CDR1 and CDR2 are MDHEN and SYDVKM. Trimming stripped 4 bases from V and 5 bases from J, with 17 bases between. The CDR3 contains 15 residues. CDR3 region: CASSSSGVPRETQYF. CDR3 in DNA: TGTGCCAGCAGTTCTTCAGGGGTCCCCCGGGAGACCCAGTACTTC. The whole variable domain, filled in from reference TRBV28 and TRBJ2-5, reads DVKVTQSSRYLVKRTGEKVFLECVQDMDHENMFWYRQDPGLGLRLIYFSYDVKMKEKGDIPEGYSVSREKKERFSLILESASTNQTSMYLCASSSSGVPRETQYFGPGTRLLVL.

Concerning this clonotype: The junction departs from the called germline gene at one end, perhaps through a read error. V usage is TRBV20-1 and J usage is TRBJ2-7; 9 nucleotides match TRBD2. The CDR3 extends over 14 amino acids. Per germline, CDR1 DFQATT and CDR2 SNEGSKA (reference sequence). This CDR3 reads CSAYTAGGTYGQYF. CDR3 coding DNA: TGCAGTGCCTATACGGCGGGAGGGACCTACGGGCAGTACTTC.

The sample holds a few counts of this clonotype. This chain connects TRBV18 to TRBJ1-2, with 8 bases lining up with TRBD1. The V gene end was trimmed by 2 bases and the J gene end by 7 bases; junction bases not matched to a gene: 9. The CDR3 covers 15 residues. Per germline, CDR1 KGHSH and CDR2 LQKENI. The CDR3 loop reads CASSPVVDRGPGYTF. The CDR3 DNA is TGTGCCAGCTCACCAGTCGTTGACAGGGGTCCTGGCTACACCTTC. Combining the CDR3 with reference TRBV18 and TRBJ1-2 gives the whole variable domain NAGVMQNPRHLVRRRGQEARLRCSPMKGHSHVYWYRQLPEEGLKFMVYLQKENIIDESGMPKERFSAEFPKEGPSILRIQQVVRGDSAAYFCASSPVVDRGPGYTFGSGTRLTVV.

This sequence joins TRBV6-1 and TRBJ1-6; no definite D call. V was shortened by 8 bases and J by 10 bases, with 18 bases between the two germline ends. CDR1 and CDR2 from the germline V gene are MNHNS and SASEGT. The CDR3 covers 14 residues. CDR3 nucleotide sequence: TGTGCCAGCTGCCTCGAGGGTGGCAGGTCACCCCTCCACTTT. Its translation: CASCLEGGRSPLHF.

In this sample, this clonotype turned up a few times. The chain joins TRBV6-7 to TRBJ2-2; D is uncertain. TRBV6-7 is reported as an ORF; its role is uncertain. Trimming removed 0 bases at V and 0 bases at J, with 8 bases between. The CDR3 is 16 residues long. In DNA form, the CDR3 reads TGTGCCAGCAGTTACTCGATGATCGCGAACACCGGGGAGCTGTTTTTT. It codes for CASSYSMIANTGELFF.

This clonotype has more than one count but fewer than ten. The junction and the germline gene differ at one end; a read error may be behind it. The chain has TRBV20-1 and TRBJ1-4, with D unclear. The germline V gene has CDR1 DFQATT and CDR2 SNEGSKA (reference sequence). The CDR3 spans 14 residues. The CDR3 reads CSARVGTTNEKLFF. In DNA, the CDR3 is TGCAGTGCAAGAGTTGGCACAACTAATGAAAAACTGTTTTTT.

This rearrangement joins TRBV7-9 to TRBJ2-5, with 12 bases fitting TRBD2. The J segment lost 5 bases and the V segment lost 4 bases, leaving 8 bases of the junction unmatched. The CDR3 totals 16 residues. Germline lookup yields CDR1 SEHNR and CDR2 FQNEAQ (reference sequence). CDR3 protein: CASSSGLAGSWETQYF. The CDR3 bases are TGTGCCAGCAGCTCCGGACTAGCGGGATCCTGGGAGACCCAGTACTTC.

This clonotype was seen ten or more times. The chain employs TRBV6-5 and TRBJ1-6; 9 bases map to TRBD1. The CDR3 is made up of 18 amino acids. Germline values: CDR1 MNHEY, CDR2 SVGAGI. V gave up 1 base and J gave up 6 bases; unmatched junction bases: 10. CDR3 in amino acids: CASSYLVTPGQGNSPLHF. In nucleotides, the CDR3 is TGTGCCAGCAGTTACTTAGTCACACCGGGACAGGGTAATTCACCCCTCCACTTT.

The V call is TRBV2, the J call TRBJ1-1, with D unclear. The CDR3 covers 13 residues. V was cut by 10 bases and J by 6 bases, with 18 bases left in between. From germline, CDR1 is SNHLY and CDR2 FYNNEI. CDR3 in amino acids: CATQTAGRAEAFF. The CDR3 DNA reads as TGTGCCACTCAAACGGCGGGTAGGGCTGAAGCTTTCTTT.